The 28 T cell receptor beta chains reported below all come from one sample, sequenced in a study of regulatory T cells in long-lasting Graves disease. HTBI primers from iRepertoire and Arm-PCR of CDR3 regions yielded the TCR beta libraries. MiXCR, applied by TCRdb to the multiplex PCR reads, yields one record per CDR3 protein. The sample includes hundreds of thousands of distinct CDR3 sequences, approximately 15% of them seen just once. The time point here: newly diagnosed GD, antithyroid drugs for less than 3 months. Making the TCR library involved RNA that had been extracted from PBMCs. This sample was also put to use in a study of T cells in Graves' hyperthyroidism and ophthalmopathy.

Here the sequenced sample was peripheral blood mononuclear cells (PBMCs), taken at new diagnosis, from a patient treated with antithyroid drugs. All receptors come from a woman in her thirties with Graves disease.

This clonotype has a handful of counts. The chain recombines TRBV2 with TRBJ2-5; D perhaps matches TRBD1 (6 bases). The germline gives CDR1 SNHLY, CDR2 FYNNEI. This CDR3 is 15 amino acids long. V was pared by 9 bases and J by 1 base, with 18 bases between. CDR3 coding DNA: TGTGCCAGGGAGCACAGGGCGGCCGCCCAAGAGACCCAGTACTTC. This gives the protein CAREHRAAAQETQYF.

This clonotype was found many times. The chain links TRBV20-1 to TRBJ2-7, with 11 positions matching TRBD2. V dropped 6 bases and J dropped 7; count of bases not matched to a gene: 11. This CDR3 contains 14 residues. Per the germline V gene, CDR1 is DFQATT and CDR2 is SNEGSKA (reference sequence). The DNA for the CDR3 is TGCAGTGCCCCCCCACTAGCGGGAGCAAAGGAGCAGTACTTC. This encodes CSAPPLAGAKEQYF.

The CDR3 nucleotides read TGTGCCAGCAGCCCGGGGCGACTTCTCTTTAATGAAAAACTGTTTTTT. This encodes CASSPGRLLFNEKLFF. The chain has TRBV7-2 and TRBJ1-4, with a weak D call TRBD1 (5 bases). From germline, CDR1 is SGHTA and CDR2 FQGNSA. This CDR3 contains 16 residues. The V end was cut by 5 bases, the J end by 4 bases, with 17 bases between.

This clonotype was counted ten times or more. The CDR3 nucleotides read TGTGCCAGCACTGGGGTTGGTCAGCCCCAGCATTTT. Translated: CASTGVGQPQHF. J is TRBJ1-5 and V is TRBV27; D not resolved. The CDR3 runs 12 residues. CDR1 and CDR2 (germline): MNHEY, SMNVEV (reference sequence). Trimming stripped 7 bases from V and 6 bases from J, with 10 bases between.

This chain joins TRBV10-3 and TRBJ1-2; 9 bases align to TRBD1. The germline V gene has CDR1 ENHRY and CDR2 SYGVKD. Unmatched junction bases numbered 9, after V lost 0 bases and J lost 4 bases. The CDR3 spans 17 residues. DNA for the CDR3: TGTGCCATCAGTGAGTCTGAAACAGGGGGCGTTACCTATGGCTACACCTTC. Its translation: CAISESETGGVTYGYTF.

This clonotype was recorded many times. The rearrangement joins TRBV28 to TRBJ2-1; the D gene is possibly TRBD1 (5 bases). Germline V lookup: CDR1 MDHEN, CDR2 SYDVKM. The CDR3 runs to 17 residues. Trimming took off 5 bases at V and 8 bases at J, with 25 bases between the two ends. The CDR3 reads CASSPPLGKQVIDEQFF. CDR3 sequence (DNA): TGTGCCAGCAGTCCGCCCCTCGGAAAACAGGTCATCGATGAGCAGTTCTTC. Full variable domain (rest looked up from reference TRBV28 and TRBJ2-1): DVKVTQSSRYLVKRTGEKVFLECVQDMDHENMFWYRQDPGLGLRLIYFSYDVKMKEKGDIPEGYSVSREKKERFSLILESASTNQTSMYLCASSPPLGKQVIDEQFFGPGTRLTVL.

This clonotype was seen many times. V and J are TRBV18 and TRBJ1-4, with 9 positions matching TRBD1. J lost 7 bases, V lost 5 bases, and 2 bases had no gene match. Germline CDR1 and CDR2: KGHSH and LQKENI. The CDR3 is made up of 13 amino acids. The CDR3 sequence: CASSVGQGEKLFF. CDR3 sequence (DNA): TGTGCCAGCTCAGTGGGACAGGGTGAAAAACTGTTTTTT.

This chain links TRBV20-1 with TRBJ1-1; D may be TRBD1 (6 bases). Trimming shortened V by 1 base and J by 2 bases, and 11 bases separated the two germline ends. The germline CDR1 and CDR2 sequences are DFQATT and SNEGSKA (reference sequence). This CDR3 spans 14 amino acids. The CDR3 sequence is CSARVGGANTEAFF. As DNA, the CDR3 is TGCAGTGCTAGAGTTGGGGGCGCAAACACTGAAGCTTTCTTT.

There are many counts of this clonotype. The chain uses TRBV6-5 and TRBJ2-5, with D possibly being TRBD1 (6 bases). The germline V gene encodes CDR1 MNHEY and CDR2 SVGAGI. The CDR3 runs 17 residues. V dropped 2 bases and J dropped 2 bases, with 18 bases sitting between them. The CDR3 region is CASSYGVTGLGQETQYF. CDR3 sequence (DNA): TGTGCCAGCAGTTACGGGGTAACAGGGCTAGGACAAGAGACCCAGTACTTC.

This clonotype was detected ten times or more. The J gene is TRBJ2-1, the V gene TRBV28, with 9 bases that match TRBD2. The CDR3 has 14 amino acids. The germline V gene has CDR1 MDHEN and CDR2 SYDVKM. The V and J ends lost 8 bases and 10 bases, in that order; junction bases with no gene match: 12. CDR3 amino acids: CASQDSGSLREQFF. The CDR3 DNA is TGTGCCAGCCAGGATAGCGGGAGCCTCAGAGAGCAGTTCTTC.

In regard to this clonotype: This may arise from a read error, as a much more abundant clone is one base away. The rearrangement links TRBV28 to TRBJ2-1; tentatively, D is TRBD1 (5 bases). CDR1 and CDR2 from the germline V gene are MDHEN and SYDVKM. The CDR3 totals 14 residues. The CDR3 region has the DNA TGTGTCAGCAGTTTTCAGGGTCTATACAATGAGCAGTTCTTC. This sequence encodes CVSSFQGLYNEQFF.

This clonotype came up a few times. This chain joins TRBV29-1 and TRBJ2-5, with D tentatively TRBD1 (6 bases). With 6 bases removed from V and 2 bases from J, the gap between germline ends came to 28 bases. Germline V gives CDR1 SQVTM, CDR2 ANQGSEA. The CDR3 runs 18 residues. CDR3 in DNA: TGCAGCGTACTACCATGGGCCGGGACAACCTTTCGGCAAGAGACCCAGTACTTC. Amino acids: CSVLPWAGTTFRQETQYF.

This clonotype was seen ten or more times. The chain employs TRBV12-3 or TRBV12-4 and TRBJ1-1; 9 bases line up with TRBD1. V dropped 6 bases and J dropped 3; count of bases not matched to a gene: 2. CDR3 length: 13 amino acids. This CDR3 reads CASRRTGDTEAFF. The CDR3 coding sequence is TGTGCCAGCAGGAGGACAGGGGACACTGAAGCTTTCTTT.

This clonotype occurred a few times. The chain carries TRBV5-1 and TRBJ1-4, with D hard to call. The V end lost 0 bases, the J end lost 7 bases, and 10 bases lay between the germline ends. Germline values: CDR1 SGHRS, CDR2 YFSETQ. The CDR3 totals 14 residues. The CDR3 loop is CASSLELKTEKLFF. DNA for the CDR3: TGCGCCAGCAGCTTGGAGCTCAAAACTGAAAAACTGTTTTTT. Full variable domain (remainder filled in from reference TRBV5-1 and TRBJ1-4): KAGVTQTPRYLIKTRGQQVTLSCSPISGHRSVSWYQQTPGQGLQFLFEYFSETQRNKGNFPGRFSGRQFSNSRSEMNVSTLELGDSALYLCASSLELKTEKLFFGSGTQLSVL.

At least ten counts were recorded for this clonotype. The chain carries TRBV28 and TRBJ1-2, with D possibly matching TRBD1 (5 bases). The CDR3 runs 14 residues. Between the trimmed V and J ends, which lost 5 bases and 2 bases, there was a span of 12 bases. Germline CDR1 and CDR2: MDHEN and SYDVKM. DNA of the CDR3: TGTGCCAGCAGTGATGCAGGGCGCAACTATGGCTACACCTTC. This codes for CASSDAGRNYGYTF.

This clonotype was picked up a small number of times. The chain has TRBV9 and TRBJ2-1; weak D call: TRBD2 (6 bases). There are 15 residues in the CDR3. Trimming left V 2 bases short and J 3 bases short, with 12 bases between. CDR1 and CDR2 (germline): SGDLS, YYNGEE. The CDR3 bases are TGTGCCAGCAGCGTCTCGGGACTCTACTACAATGAGCAGTTCTTC. It translates to CASSVSGLYYNEQFF.

This clonotype appeared many times. The chain links TRBV27 to TRBJ1-5; D is undetermined. CDR3 length equals 14 residues. Trimming took 4 bases from V and 6 from J, leaving 13 bases between them. From germline, CDR1 is MNHEY and CDR2 SMNVEV (reference sequence). In DNA form, the CDR3 reads TGTGCCAGCAGTTCCCCTACCAAGGGTCAGCCCCAGCATTTT. This encodes CASSSPTKGQPQHF.

Ten or more counts support this clonotype. The chain couples TRBV10-3 to TRBJ1-2; D is undetermined. The CDR3 runs to 13 residues. Germline CDR1 is ENHRY and CDR2 is SYGVKD. Trimming stripped 3 bases from V and 6 bases from J, with 11 bases between. Written as DNA, the CDR3 is TGTGCCATCAGTGACTCTCTGTACGATGGCTACACCTTC. Its protein product is CAISDSLYDGYTF.

The chain couples TRBV19 to TRBJ2-7, with a tentative D call TRBD2 (5 bases). The germline CDR1 and CDR2 sequences are LNHDA and SQIVND (reference sequence). The CDR3 is 13 amino acids. V was trimmed by 7 bases and J by 2 bases, leaving 12 bases between them. The CDR3 DNA is TGTGCCAGTAAAGCGGACGGAACCTACGAGCAGTACTTC. Translation gives CASKADGTYEQYF.

This clonotype occurred a few times. The chain combines TRBV7-9 with TRBJ2-2; 8 bases fit TRBD2. Germline assignment: CDR1 SEHNR and CDR2 FQNEAQ (reference sequence). There are 17 residues in the CDR3. J lost 2 bases, V lost 5 bases, and 10 bases had no gene match. Here the CDR3 reads CASSPMTGGVNTGELFF. CDR3 in DNA: TGTGCCAGCAGCCCGATGACGGGGGGGGTAAACACCGGGGAGCTGTTTTTT.

The chain employs TRBV19 and TRBJ2-7; 11 bases line up with TRBD2. CDR1 is LNHDA, CDR2 SQIVND, per germline (reference sequence). This CDR3 comprises 16 residues. The V gene end was trimmed by 5 bases and the J gene end by 5 bases; junction bases not matched to a gene: 11. CDR3 bases: TGTGCCAGTAGTGCCCGCTTAGCGGGAGGGCTGGACGAGCAGTACTTC. It is translated as CASSARLAGGLDEQYF.

This clonotype came up many times. The chain recombines TRBV28 with TRBJ2-1, with 7 bases that match TRBD2. Germline CDR1 MDHEN, CDR2 SYDVKM. The J segment lost 2 bases and the V segment lost 3 bases, leaving 7 bases of the junction unmatched. This CDR3 is 16 amino acids long. The chain's CDR3 is CASSFPVSGTYNEQFF. CDR3 sequence (DNA): TGTGCCAGCAGTTTCCCCGTGAGCGGGACCTACAATGAGCAGTTCTTC.

There are many counts of this clonotype. The gene calls are TRBV5-1 and TRBJ1-2; 7 bases are a match to TRBD1. Trimming at V came to 4 bases and at J to 5 bases, leaving 5 bases not matched to a gene. The CDR3 consists of 13 residues. Looked up from germline, CDR1 is SGHRS and CDR2 is YFSETQ. Written as DNA, the CDR3 is TGCGCCAGCAGCAGGGACAGTCAGTATGGCTACACCTTC. This encodes CASSRDSQYGYTF.

In this sample, this clonotype turned up many times. The chain uses TRBV27 and TRBJ2-5; D might be TRBD2 (5 bases). The germline CDR1 and CDR2 sequences are MNHEY and SMNVEV (reference sequence). The V gene lost 4 bases and the J gene lost 0 bases, with 18 bases spanning the gap. This CDR3 has 17 residues. The CDR3 DNA follows: TGTGCCAGCAGTTCCCTCCTACGTCGGAGGTACCAAGAGACCCAGTACTTC. As protein: CASSSLLRRRYQETQYF.

This clonotype was observed at least ten times. This chain connects TRBV6-2 or TRBV6-3 to TRBJ2-5, with D tentatively TRBD1 or TRBD2 (5 bases each). CDR1 and CDR2 from the germline V gene are MNHEY and SVGEGT. The CDR3 totals 13 residues. Trimming shortened V by 6 bases and J by 8 bases, and 16 bases separated the two germline ends. CDR3 sequence reads: CASSPGTPSTQYF. The CDR3 coding sequence is TGTGCCAGCAGCCCCGGGACCCCAAGTACCCAGTACTTC.

The rearrangement joins TRBV4-1 to TRBJ2-6; D gene uncertain. Trimming took off 2 bases at V and 0 bases at J, with 14 bases between the two ends. In germline, CDR1 is MGHRA, CDR2 YSYEKL. This CDR3 is 18 amino acids long. CDR3 bases: TGCGCCAGCAGCCAATTTGGGTTTGGAAGCTCTGGGGCCAACGTCCTGACTTTC. It codes for CASSQFGFGSSGANVLTF.

This clonotype was counted a few times. This sequence joins TRBV29-1 and TRBJ1-1; 8 bases agree with TRBD1. The V segment lost 4 bases and the J segment 6 bases; nucleotides outside the gene matches: 4. CDR1 and CDR2 (germline): SQVTM, ANQGSEA. The CDR3 spans 12 residues. The CDR3 loop is CSVGQGASEAFF. The DNA for the CDR3 is TGCAGCGTTGGTCAGGGGGCCTCTGAAGCTTTCTTT.

Worth noting for this clonotype: A much larger clone is a single base away; this may be a read error. Given the absence of the conserved phenylalanine or tryptophan at the CDR3 end, a read error is likely. The chain is built from TRBV5-5 and TRBJ1-1; D is unclear. CDR1 is SGHKS, CDR2 YYEKEE, per germline (reference sequence). The CDR3 is 15 residues long. The chain's CDR3 is CASSLDDISNRGAFL. CDR3 sequence (DNA): TGCGCCAGCAGCTTGGATGATATCTCCAATCGGGGTGCTTTCCTT.